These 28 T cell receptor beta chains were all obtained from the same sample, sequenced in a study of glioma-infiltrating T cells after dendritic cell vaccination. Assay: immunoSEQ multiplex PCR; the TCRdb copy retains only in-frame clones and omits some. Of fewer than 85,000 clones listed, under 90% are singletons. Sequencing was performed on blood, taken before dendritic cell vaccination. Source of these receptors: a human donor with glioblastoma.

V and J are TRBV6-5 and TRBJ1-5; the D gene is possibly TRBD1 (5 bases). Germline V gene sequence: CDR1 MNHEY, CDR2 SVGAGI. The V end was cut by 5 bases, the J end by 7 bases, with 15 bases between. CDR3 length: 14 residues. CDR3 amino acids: CASSTRVEGQPQHF. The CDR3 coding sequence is TGTGCCAGCAGTACGAGGGTGGAGGGGCAGCCCCAGCATTTT.

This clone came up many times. CDR3 nucleotides: TGTGCCAGTAGTACCCGGTTCAATCAGCCCCAGCATTTT. Protein product: CASSTRFNQPQHF. This chain connects TRBV19 to TRBJ1-5; D is unclear. The length of the CDR3 is 13 residues. Trimming pared 4 bases from V and 3 bases from J, leaving 7 bases between. Germline loops: CDR1 LNHDA, CDR2 SQIVND (reference sequence).

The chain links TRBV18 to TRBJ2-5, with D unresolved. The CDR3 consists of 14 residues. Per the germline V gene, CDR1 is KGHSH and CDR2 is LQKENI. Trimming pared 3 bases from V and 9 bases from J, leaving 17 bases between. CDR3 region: CASSPLPEEAPQYF. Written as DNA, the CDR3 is TGTGCCAGCTCACCCCTCCCCGAAGAGGCGCCCCAGTACTTC.

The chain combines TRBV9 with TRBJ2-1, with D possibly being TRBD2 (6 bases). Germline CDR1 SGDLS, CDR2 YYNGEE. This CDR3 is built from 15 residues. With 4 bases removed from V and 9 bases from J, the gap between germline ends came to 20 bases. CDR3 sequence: CASSSGTPVLGEQFF. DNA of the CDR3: TGTGCCAGCAGCTCCGGGACTCCGGTGTTGGGTGAGCAGTTCTTC. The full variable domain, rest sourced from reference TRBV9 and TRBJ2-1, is DSGVTQTPKHLITATGQRVTLRCSPRSGDLSVYWYQQSLDQGLQFLIQYYNGEERAKGNILERFSAQQFPDLHSELNLSSLELGDSALYFCASSSGTPVLGEQFFGPGTRLTVL.

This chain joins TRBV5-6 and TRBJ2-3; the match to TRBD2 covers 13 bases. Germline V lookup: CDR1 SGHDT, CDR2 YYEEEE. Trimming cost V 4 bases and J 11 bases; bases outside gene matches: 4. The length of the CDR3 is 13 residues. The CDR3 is CASSGRLAGGQYF. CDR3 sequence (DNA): TGTGCCAGCAGCGGAAGACTAGCGGGGGGGCAGTATTTT.

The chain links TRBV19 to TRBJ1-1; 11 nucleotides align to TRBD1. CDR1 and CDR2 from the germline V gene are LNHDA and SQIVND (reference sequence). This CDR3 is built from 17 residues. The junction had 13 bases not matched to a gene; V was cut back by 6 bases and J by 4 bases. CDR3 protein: CASSTLRTGGVATEAFF. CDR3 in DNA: TGTGCCAGTAGCACTCTAAGGACAGGGGGCGTCGCCACTGAAGCTTTCTTT. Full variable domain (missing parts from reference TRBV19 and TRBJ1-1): DGGITQSPKYLFRKEGQNVTLSCEQNLNHDAMYWYRQDPGQGLRLIYYSQIVNDFQKGDIAEGYSVSREKKESFPLTVTSAQKNPTAFYLCASSTLRTGGVATEAFFGQGTRLTVV.

The CDR3 nucleotides read TGCAGCGTGGCACCGAACACTGAAGCTTTCTTT. Its translation: CSVAPNTEAFF. This sequence joins TRBV29-1 and TRBJ1-1; D is unresolved. The CDR3 length is 11 residues. With 6 bases removed from V and 1 base from J, the gap between germline ends came to 6 bases. CDR1 SQVTM and CDR2 ANQGSEA come from the germline V gene.

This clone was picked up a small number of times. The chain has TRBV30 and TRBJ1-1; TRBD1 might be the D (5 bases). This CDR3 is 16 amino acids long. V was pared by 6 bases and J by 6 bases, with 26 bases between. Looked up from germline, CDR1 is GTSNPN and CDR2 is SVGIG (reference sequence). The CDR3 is CACAPGLTPFVAEAFF. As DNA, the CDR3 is TGTGCCTGCGCTCCGGGACTTACCCCTTTTGTCGCTGAAGCTTTCTTT.

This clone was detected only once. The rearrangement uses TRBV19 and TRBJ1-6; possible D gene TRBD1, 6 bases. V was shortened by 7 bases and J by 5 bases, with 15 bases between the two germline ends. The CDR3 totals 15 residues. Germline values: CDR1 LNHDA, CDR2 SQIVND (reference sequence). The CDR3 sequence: CASKDRFWDNSPLHF. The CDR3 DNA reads TGTGCCAGTAAGGACAGATTTTGGGATAATTCACCCCTCCACTTT. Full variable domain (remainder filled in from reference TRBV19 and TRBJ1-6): DGGITQSPKYLFRKEGQNVTLSCEQNLNHDAMYWYRQDPGQGLRLIYYSQIVNDFQKGDIAEGYSVSREKKESFPLTVTSAQKNPTAFYLCASKDRFWDNSPLHFGNGTRLTVT.

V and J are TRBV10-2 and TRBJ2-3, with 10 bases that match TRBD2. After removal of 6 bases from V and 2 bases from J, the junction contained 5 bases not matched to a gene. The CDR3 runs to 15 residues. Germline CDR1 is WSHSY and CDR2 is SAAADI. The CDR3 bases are TGCGCCAGCAGGCTCGGACTAGCGGCCACAGATACGCAGTATTTT. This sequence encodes CASRLGLAATDTQYF.

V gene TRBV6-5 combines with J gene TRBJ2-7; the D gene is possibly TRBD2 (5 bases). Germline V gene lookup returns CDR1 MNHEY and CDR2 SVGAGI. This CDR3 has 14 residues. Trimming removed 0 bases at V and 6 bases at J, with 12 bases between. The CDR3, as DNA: TGTGCCAGCAGTTACTCCCTAGGGAGATCCGAGCAGTACTTC. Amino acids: CASSYSLGRSEQYF.

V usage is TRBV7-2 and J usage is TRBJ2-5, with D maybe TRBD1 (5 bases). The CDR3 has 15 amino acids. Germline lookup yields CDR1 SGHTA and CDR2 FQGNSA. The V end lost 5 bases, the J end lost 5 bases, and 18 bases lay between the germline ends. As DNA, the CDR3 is TGTGCCAGCAGCCCTTACGCCAGGGATTCGGAGACCCAGTACTTC. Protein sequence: CASSPYARDSETQYF.

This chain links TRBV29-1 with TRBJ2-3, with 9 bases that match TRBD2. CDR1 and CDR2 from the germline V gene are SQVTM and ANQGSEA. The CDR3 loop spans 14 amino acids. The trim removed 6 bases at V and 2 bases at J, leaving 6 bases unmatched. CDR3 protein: CSVRRGGATDTQYF. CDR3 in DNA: TGCAGCGTGAGACGCGGGGGGGCCACAGATACGCAGTATTTT.

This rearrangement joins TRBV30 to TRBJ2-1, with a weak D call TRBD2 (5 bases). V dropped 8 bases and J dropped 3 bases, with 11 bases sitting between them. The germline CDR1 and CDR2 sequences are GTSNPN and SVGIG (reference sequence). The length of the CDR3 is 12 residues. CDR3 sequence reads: CALVAGYNEQFF. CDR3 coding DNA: TGTGCCCTAGTTGCGGGCTACAATGAGCAGTTCTTC. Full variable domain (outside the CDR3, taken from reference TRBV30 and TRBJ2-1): SQTIHQWPATLVQPVGSPLSLECTVEGTSNPNLYWYRQAAGRGLQLLFYSVGIGQISSEVPQNLSASRPQDRQFILSSKKLLLSDSGFYLCALVAGYNEQFFGPGTRLTVL.

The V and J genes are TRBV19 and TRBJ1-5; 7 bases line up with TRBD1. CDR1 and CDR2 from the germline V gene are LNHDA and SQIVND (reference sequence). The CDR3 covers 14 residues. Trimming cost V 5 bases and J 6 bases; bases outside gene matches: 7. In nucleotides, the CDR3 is TGTGCCAGTAGTGACAGGGCTAGGGGTCAGCCCCAGCATTTT. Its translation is CASSDRARGQPQHF.

Written as DNA, the CDR3 is TGTGCCAGCAGGATTACAGGGGAGAGCTATGGCTACACCTTC. Its protein is CASRITGESYGYTF. This chain connects TRBV6-5 to TRBJ1-2; 7 bases map to TRBD1. The CDR3 covers 14 residues. In germline, CDR1 is MNHEY, CDR2 SVGAGI. V lost 6 bases to trimming and J lost 4 bases; unmatched junction nucleotides: 8.

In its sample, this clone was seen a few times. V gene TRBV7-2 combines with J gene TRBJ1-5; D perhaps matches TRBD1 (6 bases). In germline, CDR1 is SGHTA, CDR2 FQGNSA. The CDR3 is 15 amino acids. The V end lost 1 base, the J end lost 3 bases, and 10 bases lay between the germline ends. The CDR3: CASSLESGDNQPQHF. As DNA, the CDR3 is TGTGCCAGCAGCTTAGAATCAGGGGACAATCAGCCCCAGCATTTT.

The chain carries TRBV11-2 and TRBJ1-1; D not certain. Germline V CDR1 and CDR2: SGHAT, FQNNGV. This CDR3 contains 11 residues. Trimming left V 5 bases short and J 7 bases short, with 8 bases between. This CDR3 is CASSPGGEAFF. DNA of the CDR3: TGTGCCAGCAGCCCTGGCGGTGAAGCTTTCTTT.

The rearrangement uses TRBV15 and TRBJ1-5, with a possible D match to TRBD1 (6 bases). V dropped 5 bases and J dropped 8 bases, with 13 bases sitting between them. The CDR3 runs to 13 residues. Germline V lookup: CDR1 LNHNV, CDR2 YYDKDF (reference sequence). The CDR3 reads CATSGGLGKPQHF. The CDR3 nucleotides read TGTGCCACCAGCGGGGGCCTGGGAAAGCCCCAGCATTTT.

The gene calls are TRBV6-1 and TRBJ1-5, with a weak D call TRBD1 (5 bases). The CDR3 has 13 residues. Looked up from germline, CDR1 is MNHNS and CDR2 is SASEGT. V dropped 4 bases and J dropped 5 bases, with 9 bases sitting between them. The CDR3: CASSGQLDQPQHF. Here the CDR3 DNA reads TGTGCCAGCAGTGGACAGTTAGATCAGCCCCAGCATTTT.

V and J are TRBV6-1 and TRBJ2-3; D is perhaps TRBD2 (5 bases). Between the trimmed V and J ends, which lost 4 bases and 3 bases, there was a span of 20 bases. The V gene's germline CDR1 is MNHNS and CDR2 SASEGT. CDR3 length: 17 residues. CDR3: CASSVRSGPQRTDTQYF. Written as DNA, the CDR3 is TGTGCCAGCAGTGTAAGAAGCGGTCCTCAGAGAACAGATACGCAGTATTTT.

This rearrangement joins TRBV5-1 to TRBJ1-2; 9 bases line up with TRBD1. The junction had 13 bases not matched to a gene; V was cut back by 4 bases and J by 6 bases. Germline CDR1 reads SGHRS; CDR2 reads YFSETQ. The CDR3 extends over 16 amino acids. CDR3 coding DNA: TGCGCCAGCAGCCCCGAACAGAACCGGGACAGGGATGGCTACACCTTC. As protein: CASSPEQNRDRDGYTF.

As DNA, the CDR3 is TGTGCCAGCAGCGCCCTAGCTCCCCCCACCTACAATGAGCAGTTCTTC. Protein: CASSALAPPTYNEQFF. The rearrangement uses TRBV9 and TRBJ2-1, with a possible D match to TRBD2 (5 bases). Trimming shortened V by 3 bases and J by 2 bases, and 15 bases separated the two germline ends. The CDR3 length is 16 residues. Germline CDR1 reads SGDLS; CDR2 reads YYNGEE.

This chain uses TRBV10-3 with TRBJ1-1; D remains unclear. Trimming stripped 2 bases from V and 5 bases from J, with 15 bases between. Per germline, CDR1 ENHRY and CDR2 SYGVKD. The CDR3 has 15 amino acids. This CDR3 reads CAISELPTGGTEAFF. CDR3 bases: TGTGCCATCAGTGAGCTACCGACGGGAGGGACTGAAGCTTTCTTT.

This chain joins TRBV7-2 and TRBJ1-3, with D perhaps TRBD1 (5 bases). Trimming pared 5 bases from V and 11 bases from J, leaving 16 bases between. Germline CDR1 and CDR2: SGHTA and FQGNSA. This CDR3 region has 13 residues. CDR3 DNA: TGTGCCAGCAGCCCCCGACAGACCAGCGCCATATATTTT. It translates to CASSPRQTSAIYF.

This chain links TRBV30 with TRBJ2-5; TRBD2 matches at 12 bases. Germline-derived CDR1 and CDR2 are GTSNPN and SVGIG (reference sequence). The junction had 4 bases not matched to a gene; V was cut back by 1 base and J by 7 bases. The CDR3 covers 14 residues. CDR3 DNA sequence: TGTGCCTGGAGTGCTAGCGGGGGGGCCGTGACCCAGTACTTC. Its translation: CAWSASGGAVTQYF.

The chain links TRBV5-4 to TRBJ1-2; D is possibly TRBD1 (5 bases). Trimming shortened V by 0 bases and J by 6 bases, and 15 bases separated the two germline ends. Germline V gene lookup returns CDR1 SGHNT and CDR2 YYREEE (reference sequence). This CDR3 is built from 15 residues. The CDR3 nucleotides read TGTGCCAGCAGCTTGGAGGACATTACCCTTCATGGCTACACCTTC. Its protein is CASSLEDITLHGYTF.

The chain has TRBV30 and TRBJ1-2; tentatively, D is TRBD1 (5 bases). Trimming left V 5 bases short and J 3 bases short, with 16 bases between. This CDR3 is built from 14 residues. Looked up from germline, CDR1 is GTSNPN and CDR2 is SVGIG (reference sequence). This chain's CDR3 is CAWFGEGTDYGYTF. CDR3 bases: TGTGCCTGGTTCGGCGAGGGGACTGACTATGGCTACACCTTC.